This T cell receptor (beta chain) originates from a study of blood T cells in healthy people across ages. The CDR3 extends over 14 amino acids. Germline-derived CDR1 and CDR2 are DFQATT and SNEGSKA (reference sequence). The germline V and J ends were trimmed by 6 bases and 0 bases, with 12 bases remaining between them. In regard to this clonotype: Its antigen is unknown.

Overall study findings and caveats: Unsorted PBMCs prevented conclusive naive versus antigen-experienced comparison.

Sample-barcoded 5' priming and a J-beta primer mix drove a second PCR of 7 to 11 cycles. TCRdb ran MiXCR on the 5' RACE reads and lists one entry per CDR3 protein. The sample holds approximately 1,700,000 distinct CDR3 sequences, around 42% seen once. The material sequenced was blood. The TCR comes from a human donor in good health. This rearrangement joins TRBV20-1 to TRBJ1-5; maybe TRBD1 (6 bases). CDR3 bases: TGCAGTGCCCGGGGGGGGGCTAGCAATCAGCCCCAGCATTTT. The encoded protein is CSARGGASNQPQHF.